This T cell receptor (beta chain) was identified during a study of PD-1 blockade in classical Hodgkin lymphoma. Looking at the study overall: Nivolumab was administered to patients intravenously at 3 mg/kg every 2 weeks.

Every patient was affected by relapse after autologous stem cell transplantation, while exposure to brentuximab vedotin was not uniform. Assay: immunoSEQ multiplex PCR; the TCRdb copy retains only in-frame clones and omits some. The sample shows about 15,000 clones, approximately 69% of them seen only once. This CDR3 comprises 15 residues. The V end was cut by 1 base, the J end by 5 bases, with 11 bases between. Germline loops: CDR1 LGHNA, CDR2 YNFKEQ. The chain carries TRBV4-2 and TRBJ2-2; D is ambiguous. The receptor was derived from a human donor with classical Hodgkin lymphoma. Sequenced material: peripheral blood mononuclear cells (PBMCs), taken before the second cycle of nivolumab. The CDR3 loop is CASSQVMLVTGELFF. The CDR3 DNA is TGTGCCAGCAGCCAAGTGATGCTTGTTACCGGGGAGCTGTTTTTT.